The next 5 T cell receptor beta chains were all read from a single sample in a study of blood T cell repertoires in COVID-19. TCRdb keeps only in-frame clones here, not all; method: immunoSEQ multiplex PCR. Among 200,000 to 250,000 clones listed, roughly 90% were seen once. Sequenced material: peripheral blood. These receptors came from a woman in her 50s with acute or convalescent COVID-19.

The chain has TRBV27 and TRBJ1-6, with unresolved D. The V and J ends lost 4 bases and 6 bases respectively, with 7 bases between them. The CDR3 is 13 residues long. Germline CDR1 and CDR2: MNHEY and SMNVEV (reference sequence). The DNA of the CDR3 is TGTGCCAGCAGTTCTACCTTTAATTCACCCCTCCACTTT. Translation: CASSSTFNSPLHF.

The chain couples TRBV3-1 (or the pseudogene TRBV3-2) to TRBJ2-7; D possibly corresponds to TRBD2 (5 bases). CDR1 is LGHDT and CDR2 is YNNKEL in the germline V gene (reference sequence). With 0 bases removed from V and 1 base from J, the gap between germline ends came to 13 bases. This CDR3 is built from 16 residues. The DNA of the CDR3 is TGTGCCAGCAGCCAAGATAATAGCGAAAAGTCCTACGAGCAGTACTTC. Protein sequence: CASSQDNSEKSYEQYF.

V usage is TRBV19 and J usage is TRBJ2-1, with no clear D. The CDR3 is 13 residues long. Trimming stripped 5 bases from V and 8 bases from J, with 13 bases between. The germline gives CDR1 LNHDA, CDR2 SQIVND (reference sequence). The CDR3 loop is CASSFYGEYEQFF. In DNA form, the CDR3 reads TGTGCCAGTAGTTTCTACGGAGAGTATGAGCAGTTCTTC.

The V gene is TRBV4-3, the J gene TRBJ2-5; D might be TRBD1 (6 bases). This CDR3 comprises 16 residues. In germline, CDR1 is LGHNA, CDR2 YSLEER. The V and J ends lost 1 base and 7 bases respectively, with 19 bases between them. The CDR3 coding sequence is TGCGCCAGCAGCCAAGCAAGACTCCGGGACATGGGGACCCAGTACTTC. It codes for CASSQARLRDMGTQYF.

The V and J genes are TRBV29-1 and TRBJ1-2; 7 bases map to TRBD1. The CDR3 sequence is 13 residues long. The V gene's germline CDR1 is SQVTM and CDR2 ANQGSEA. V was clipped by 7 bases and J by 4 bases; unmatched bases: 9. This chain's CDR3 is CSARQGLSYGYTF. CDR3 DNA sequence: TGCAGCGCCCGACAGGGACTGAGCTATGGCTACACCTTC.